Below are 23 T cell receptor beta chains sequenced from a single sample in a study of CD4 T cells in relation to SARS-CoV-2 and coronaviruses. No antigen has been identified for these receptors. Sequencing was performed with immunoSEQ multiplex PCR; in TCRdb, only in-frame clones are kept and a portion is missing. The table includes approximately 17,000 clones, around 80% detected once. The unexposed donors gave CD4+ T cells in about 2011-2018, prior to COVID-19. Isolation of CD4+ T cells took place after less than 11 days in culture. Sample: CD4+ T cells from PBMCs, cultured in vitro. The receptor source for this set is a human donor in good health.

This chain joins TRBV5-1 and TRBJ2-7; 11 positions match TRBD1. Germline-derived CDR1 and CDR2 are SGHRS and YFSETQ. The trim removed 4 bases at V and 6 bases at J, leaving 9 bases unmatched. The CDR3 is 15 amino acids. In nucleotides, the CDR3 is TGCGCCAGCAGCGGACAGGGGGCGCCGGGACTCGAGCAGTACTTC. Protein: CASSGQGAPGLEQYF. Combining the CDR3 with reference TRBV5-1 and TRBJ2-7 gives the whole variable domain KAGVTQTPRYLIKTRGQQVTLSCSPISGHRSVSWYQQTPGQGLQFLFEYFSETQRNKGNFPGRFSGRQFSNSRSEMNVSTLELGDSALYLCASSGQGAPGLEQYFGPGTRLTVT.

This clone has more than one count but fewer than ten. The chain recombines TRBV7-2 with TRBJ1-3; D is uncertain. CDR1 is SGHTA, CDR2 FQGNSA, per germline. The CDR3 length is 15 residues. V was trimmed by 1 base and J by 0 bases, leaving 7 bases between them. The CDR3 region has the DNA TGTGCCAGCAGCTTAGGGATTCACTCTGGAAACACCATATATTTT. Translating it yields CASSLGIHSGNTIYF.

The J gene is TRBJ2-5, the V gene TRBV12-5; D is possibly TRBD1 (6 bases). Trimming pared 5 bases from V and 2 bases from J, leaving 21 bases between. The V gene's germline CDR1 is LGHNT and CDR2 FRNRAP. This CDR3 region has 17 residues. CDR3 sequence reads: CASGPKDGGKLQETQYF. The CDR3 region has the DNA TGTGCTAGTGGTCCTAAGGATGGGGGCAAATTACAAGAGACCCAGTACTTC.

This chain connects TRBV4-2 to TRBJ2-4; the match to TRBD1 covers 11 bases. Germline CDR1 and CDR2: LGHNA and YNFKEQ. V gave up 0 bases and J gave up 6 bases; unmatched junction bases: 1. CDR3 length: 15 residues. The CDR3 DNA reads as TGTGCCAGCAGCCAAGATGGGACAGGGGGAAACATTCAGTACTTC. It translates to CASSQDGTGGNIQYF.

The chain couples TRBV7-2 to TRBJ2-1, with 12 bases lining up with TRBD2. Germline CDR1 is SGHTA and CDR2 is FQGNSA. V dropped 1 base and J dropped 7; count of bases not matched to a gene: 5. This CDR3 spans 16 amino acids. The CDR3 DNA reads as TGTGCCAGCAGCTTAGTAGGACTAGCGGGACAGAATGAGCAGTTCTTC. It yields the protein CASSLVGLAGQNEQFF.

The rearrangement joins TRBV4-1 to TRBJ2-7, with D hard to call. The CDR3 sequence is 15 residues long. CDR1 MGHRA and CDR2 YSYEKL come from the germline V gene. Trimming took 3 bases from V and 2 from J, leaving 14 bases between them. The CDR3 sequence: CASSHPGRTTYEQYF. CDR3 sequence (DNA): TGCGCCAGCAGCCATCCTGGGCGTACGACCTACGAGCAGTACTTC.

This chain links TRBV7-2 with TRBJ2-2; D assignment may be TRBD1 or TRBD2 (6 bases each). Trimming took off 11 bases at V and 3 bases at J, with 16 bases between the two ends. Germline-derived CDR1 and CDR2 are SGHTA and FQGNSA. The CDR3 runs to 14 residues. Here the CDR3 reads CAWRMGGYTGELFF. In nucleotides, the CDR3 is TGTGCCTGGCGGATGGGGGGCTACACCGGGGAGCTGTTTTTT.

The CDR3 here is CASVPSGGIGTQYF. The CDR3 coding sequence is TGCGCCAGCGTACCCTCCGGCGGGATCGGGACCCAGTACTTC. V usage is TRBV5-1 and J usage is TRBJ2-5; D may be TRBD2 (6 bases). V lost 7 bases, J lost 7 bases, and 20 bases lay in between. This CDR3 spans 14 amino acids. Germline V gives CDR1 SGHRS, CDR2 YFSETQ.

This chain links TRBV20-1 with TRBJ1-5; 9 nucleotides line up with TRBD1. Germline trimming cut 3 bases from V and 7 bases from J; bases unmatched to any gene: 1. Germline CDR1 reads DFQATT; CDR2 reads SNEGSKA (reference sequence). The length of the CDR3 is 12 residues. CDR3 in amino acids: CSASTGGQPQHF. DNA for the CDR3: TGCAGTGCTAGTACAGGGGGCCAGCCCCAGCATTTT.

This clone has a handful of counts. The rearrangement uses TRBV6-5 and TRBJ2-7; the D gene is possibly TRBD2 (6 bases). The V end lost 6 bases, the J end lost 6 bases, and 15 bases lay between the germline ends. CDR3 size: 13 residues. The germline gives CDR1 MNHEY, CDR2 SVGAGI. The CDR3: CASSRVLGGEQYF. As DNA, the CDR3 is TGTGCCAGCAGCCGGGTTCTGGGGGGCGAGCAGTACTTC.

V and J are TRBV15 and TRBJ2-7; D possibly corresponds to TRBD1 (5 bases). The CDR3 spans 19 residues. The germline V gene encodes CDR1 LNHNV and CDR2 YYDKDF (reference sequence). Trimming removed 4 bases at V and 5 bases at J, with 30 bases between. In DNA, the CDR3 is TGTGCCACCAGCATCGAACAGGTGGGGTATATGAAAGGGGCGGACGAGCAGTACTTC. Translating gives CATSIEQVGYMKGADEQYF.

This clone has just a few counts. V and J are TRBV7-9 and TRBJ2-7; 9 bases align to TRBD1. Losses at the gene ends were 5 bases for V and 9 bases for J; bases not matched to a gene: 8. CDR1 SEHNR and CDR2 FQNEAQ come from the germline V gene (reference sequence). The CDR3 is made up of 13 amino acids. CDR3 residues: CASSKDRGLGQYF. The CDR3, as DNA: TGTGCCAGCAGCAAGGACAGGGGATTAGGGCAGTACTTC.

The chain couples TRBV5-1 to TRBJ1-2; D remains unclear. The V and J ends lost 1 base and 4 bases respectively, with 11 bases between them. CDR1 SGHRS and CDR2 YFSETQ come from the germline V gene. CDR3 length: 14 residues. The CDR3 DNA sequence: TGCGCCAGCAGCTTGAATCCGGGGAGCTATGGCTACACCTTC. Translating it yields CASSLNPGSYGYTF.

CDR3 in amino acids: CASSPQGSSGNTIYF. The CDR3 region has the DNA TGTGCCAGCAGTCCACAGGGGAGCTCTGGAAACACCATATATTTT. The rearrangement uses TRBV2 and TRBJ1-3; 7 bases are shared with TRBD1. The CDR3 runs 15 residues. With 5 bases clipped from V and 0 bases from J, the junction kept 4 bases outside the gene matches. Looked up from germline, CDR1 is SNHLY and CDR2 is FYNNEI.

CDR3 sequence: CASSVADRGAQQYF. In nucleotides, the CDR3 is TGTGCCAGCAGCGTTGCAGACCGGGGGGCGCAGCAGTACTTC. The rearrangement joins TRBV9 to TRBJ2-7, with D tentatively TRBD2 (7 bases). The CDR3 sequence is 14 residues long. The V end lost 2 bases, the J end lost 8 bases, and 17 bases lay between the germline ends. Per the germline V gene, CDR1 is SGDLS and CDR2 is YYNGEE.

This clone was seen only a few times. For the CDR3, the DNA is TGTGCCAGCAGTTTATGGGGTTTAACTGAAGCTTTCTTT. It codes for CASSLWGLTEAFF. The chain employs TRBV27 and TRBJ1-1; no reliable D call. This CDR3 comprises 13 residues. CDR1 is MNHEY, CDR2 SMNVEV, per germline (reference sequence). V lost 1 base and J lost 5, with 8 bases in between.

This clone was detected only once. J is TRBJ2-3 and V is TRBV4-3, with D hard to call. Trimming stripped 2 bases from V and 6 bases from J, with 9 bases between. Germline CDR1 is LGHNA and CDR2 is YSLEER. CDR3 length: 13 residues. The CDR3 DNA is TGCGCCAGCAGCCAAACAGCCTCCGATACGCAGTATTTT. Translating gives CASSQTASDTQYF.

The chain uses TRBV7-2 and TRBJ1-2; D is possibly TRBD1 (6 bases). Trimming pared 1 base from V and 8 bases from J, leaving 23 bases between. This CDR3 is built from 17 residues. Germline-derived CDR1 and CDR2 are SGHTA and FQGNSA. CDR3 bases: TGTGCCAGCAGCTTAGGACAAGGGCGGGAAGGGGGGGGAGGCTACACCTTC. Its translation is CASSLGQGREGGGGYTF.

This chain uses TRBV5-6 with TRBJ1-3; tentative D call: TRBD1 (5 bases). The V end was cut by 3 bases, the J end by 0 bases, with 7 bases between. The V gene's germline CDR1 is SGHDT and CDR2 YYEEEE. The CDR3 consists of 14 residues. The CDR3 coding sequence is TGTGCCAGCAGCTGGGGGAGCTCTGGAAACACCATATATTTT. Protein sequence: CASSWGSSGNTIYF.

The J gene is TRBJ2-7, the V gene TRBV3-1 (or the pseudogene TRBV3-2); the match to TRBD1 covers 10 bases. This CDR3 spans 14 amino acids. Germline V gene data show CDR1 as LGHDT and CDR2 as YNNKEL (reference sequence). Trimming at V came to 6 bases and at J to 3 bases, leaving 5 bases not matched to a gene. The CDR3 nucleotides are TGTGCCAGCAGGTTCGGGACAGGGGACTACGAGCAGTACTTC. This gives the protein CASRFGTGDYEQYF.

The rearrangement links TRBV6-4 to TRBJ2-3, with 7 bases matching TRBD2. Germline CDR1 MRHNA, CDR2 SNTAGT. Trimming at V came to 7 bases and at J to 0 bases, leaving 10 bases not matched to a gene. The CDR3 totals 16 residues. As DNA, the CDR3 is TGTGCCAGCACCCGCGGGGAGCGGGATAGCACAGATACGCAGTATTTT. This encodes CASTRGERDSTDTQYF.

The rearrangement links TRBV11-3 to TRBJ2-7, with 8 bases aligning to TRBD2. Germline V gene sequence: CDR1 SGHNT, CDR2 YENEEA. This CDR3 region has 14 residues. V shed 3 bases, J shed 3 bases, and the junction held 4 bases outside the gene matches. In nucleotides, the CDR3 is TGTGCCAGCAGCTTGCGGGGGGCCAACTACGAGCAGTACTTC. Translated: CASSLRGANYEQYF. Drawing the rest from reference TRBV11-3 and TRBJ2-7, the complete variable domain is EAGVVQSPRYKIIEKKQPVAFWCNPISGHNTLYWYLQNLGQGPELLIRYENEEAVDDSQLPKDRFSAERLKGVDSTLKIQPAELGDSAVYLCASSLRGANYEQYFGPGTRLTVT.

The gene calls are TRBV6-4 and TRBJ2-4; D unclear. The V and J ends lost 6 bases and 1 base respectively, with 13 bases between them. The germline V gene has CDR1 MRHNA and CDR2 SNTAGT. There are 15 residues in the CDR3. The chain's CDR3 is CASSLRALAKNIQYF. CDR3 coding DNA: TGTGCCAGCAGCCTCAGAGCTCTGGCCAAAAACATTCAGTACTTC.